These T cell receptor beta chains were read from a single sample in a study of cytomegalovirus exposure and HLA in healthy donors. Clones were read by immunoSEQ multiplex PCR, and TCRdb kept only the in-frame ones, dropping some. The profile shows around 120,000 clones, 65% to 90% of them singletons. The sample was PBMCs. Receptor source: a girl aged 2 to 9 in good health and CMV-seronegative. Both conserved end residues are part of each CDR3. A D gene is named only where the DNA matches it firmly. Size values are once, few and many counts, or a class for expanded clones, and some rows have none.

j_call v_call d_call clone_size cdr3_aa cdr3_nt
TRBJ2-3 TRBV11-2 TRBD2 once CASSILVTSDTQYF TGTGCCAGCAGCATCCTCGTGACTAGCGATACGCAGTATTTT
TRBJ1-1 TRBV2 . . CASSSEGWTEAFF TGTGCCAGCAGCTCAGAGGGCTGGACTGAAGCTTTCTTT
TRBJ2-7 TRBV6-6 TRBD2 . CPMAGGRYEQYF TGTCCCATGGCGGGGGGGCGATACGAGCAGTACTTC
TRBJ1-5 TRBV10-3 . . CAISDRGGNQPQHF TGTGCCATCAGTGACAGGGGAGGCAATCAGCCCCAGCATTTT
TRBJ2-7 TRBV9 . . CASSPGKNVAYEQYF TGTGCCAGCTCACCAGGCAAAAACGTGGCCTACGAGCAGTACTTC
TRBJ1-1 TRBV10-2 . . CASSERGTATEAFF TGCGCCAGCAGTGAGAGGGGAACAGCCACTGAAGCTTTCTTT
TRBJ2-1 TRBV30 . once CAWSIDRSSYNEQFF TGTGCCTGGAGCATCGACAGGAGCTCCTACAATGAGCAGTTCTTC
TRBJ1-2 TRBV19 TRBD1 once CASSIGGQSNYGYTF TGTGCCAGTAGTATAGGGGGACAGTCTAACTATGGCTACACCTTC
TRBJ2-7 TRBV28 TRBD1 . CASSITGAGDSYEQYF TGTGCCAGCAGTATCACAGGGGCCGGGGACTCCTACGAGCAGTACTTC
TRBJ2-7 TRBV7-2 TRBD1 . CASSLQAGGFYEQYF TGTGCCAGCAGCCTCCAGGCAGGGGGCTTCTACGAGCAGTACTTC
TRBJ2-5 TRBV28 TRBD2 . CASTAGVPETQYF TGTGCCAGCACCGCGGGAGTCCCAGAGACCCAGTACTTC
TRBJ2-7 TRBV30 TRBD1 . CAWTTGGYEQYF TGTGCCTGGACGACAGGGGGCTACGAGCAGTACTTC
TRBJ2-3 TRBV11-3 TRBD1 . CASSPGQGATDTQYF TGTGCCAGCAGCCCGGGACAGGGGGCGACAGATACGCAGTATTTT
TRBJ2-7 TRBV6-4 . . CASSELMSGEQYF TGTGCCAGCAGTGAATTGATGTCCGGCGAGCAGTACTTC
TRBJ2-5 TRBV19 TRBD2 . CASSFGLAGSETQYF TGTGCCAGTAGTTTTGGACTAGCGGGTTCAGAGACCCAGTACTTC
TRBJ1-5 TRBV2 . . CASSGGSSNQPQHF TGTGCCAGCAGTGGCGGGTCTAGCAATCAGCCCCAGCATTTT